Each of the 29 T cell receptor beta chains below was sequenced from the same sample in a study of OX40 agonist ivuxolimab in advanced cancers. Sequenced by immunoSEQ multiplex PCR; TCRdb stores in-frame clones only, minus some. This table has approximately 61,000 clones, 70% to 90% appearing once. Sequencing used CD4+ or CD8+ T cells sorted from blood, obtained in a trial of the OX40 agonist ivuxolimab. The receptors here all came from an adult with an advanced solid tumor such as melanoma, head and neck, liver or kidney cancer.

The chain combines TRBV6-5 with TRBJ2-7; TRBD1 might be the D (7 bases). V lost 4 bases and J 4 bases, leaving 14 bases between the germline ends. The CDR3 totals 14 residues. Germline assignment: CDR1 MNHEY and CDR2 SVGAGI. CDR3 coding DNA: TGTGCCAGCAGTTTAGACAGGGAGGTTTACGAGCAGTACTTC. Its protein is CASSLDREVYEQYF.

The chain carries TRBV27 and TRBJ2-3; 7 nucleotides match TRBD2. The CDR3 is 16 amino acids. Losses at the gene ends were 6 bases for V and 3 bases for J; bases not matched to a gene: 12. CDR1 and CDR2 from the germline V gene are MNHEY and SMNVEV (reference sequence). The CDR3 protein is CASSTNGWGGTDTQYF. Here the CDR3 DNA reads TGTGCCAGCAGCACTAACGGGTGGGGGGGGACAGATACGCAGTATTTT.

This chain connects TRBV7-9 to TRBJ1-3, with 7 bases aligning to TRBD1. Trimming cost V 9 bases and J 4 bases; bases outside gene matches: 6. Germline V gives CDR1 SEHNR, CDR2 FQNEAQ (reference sequence). The CDR3 loop spans 13 amino acids. CDR3 region: CARETGVGNTIYF. CDR3 DNA: TGTGCCAGGGAAACAGGGGTCGGAAACACCATATATTTT.

The rearrangement joins TRBV7-2 to TRBJ2-2; unclear D gene. CDR1 SGHTA and CDR2 FQGNSA come from the germline V gene. The CDR3 is made up of 16 amino acids. V shed 2 bases and J shed 0 bases, with 10 bases lying between them. In DNA form, the CDR3 reads TGTGCCAGCAGCTTACGAGGATTCGCGAACACCGGGGAGCTGTTTTTT. Encoded protein: CASSLRGFANTGELFF.

This chain links TRBV5-4 with TRBJ2-1; 9 bases are shared with TRBD2. The V gene's germline CDR1 is SGHNT and CDR2 YYREEE (reference sequence). The CDR3 has 14 amino acids. V lost 0 bases and J lost 9; bases outside the gene matches: 4. This CDR3 is CASSLALAGSEQFF. The CDR3 DNA sequence: TGTGCCAGCAGCTTGGCACTAGCGGGTTCTGAGCAGTTCTTC.

The chain is built from TRBV9 and TRBJ2-1; the D gene is possibly TRBD1 (5 bases). Germline CDR1 is SGDLS and CDR2 is YYNGEE. The CDR3 sequence is 15 residues long. Trimming removed 3 bases at V and 4 bases at J, with 14 bases between. Here the CDR3 reads CASSAGRKGYNEQFF. Written as DNA, the CDR3 is TGTGCCAGCAGCGCCGGACGAAAGGGGTACAATGAGCAGTTCTTC.

The V call is TRBV7-2, the J call TRBJ1-1, with TRBD1 as a possible D gene (5 bases). Trimming stripped 6 bases from V and 10 bases from J, with 18 bases between. Per the germline V gene, CDR1 is SGHTA and CDR2 is FQGNSA. CDR3 size: 13 residues. Here the CDR3 DNA reads TGTGCCAGCAGTCTAGCCGACAGCGTGGGAGCTTTCTTT. Protein sequence: CASSLADSVGAFF.

The chain recombines TRBV6-4 with TRBJ2-1; 12 bases align to TRBD2. The CDR3 has 15 residues. The V segment lost 4 bases and the J segment 7 bases; nucleotides outside the gene matches: 5. The germline CDR1 and CDR2 sequences are MRHNA and SNTAGT. The chain's CDR3 is CASSALAGGGNEQFF. The CDR3 nucleotides are TGTGCCAGCAGTGCGCTAGCGGGAGGGGGAAATGAGCAGTTCTTC.

This clone is classed as medium-sized. This chain connects TRBV27 to TRBJ2-7; 9 bases align to TRBD1. Germline trimming cut 4 bases from V and 0 bases from J; bases unmatched to any gene: 4. The CDR3 is made up of 15 amino acids. Looked up from germline, CDR1 is MNHEY and CDR2 is SMNVEV (reference sequence). In nucleotides, the CDR3 is TGTGCCAGCAGTTCGACAGGGGGGCTCTCCTACGAGCAGTACTTC. Translation: CASSSTGGLSYEQYF.

This CDR3 reads CASSPSRTVGGYTF. Written as DNA, the CDR3 is TGTGCCAGCAGCCCATCGCGGACGGTTGGGGGCTACACCTTC. V is TRBV7-2 and J is TRBJ1-2; unclear D gene. The CDR3 has 14 amino acids. Germline CDR1 reads SGHTA; CDR2 reads FQGNSA. Trimming took off 5 bases at V and 8 bases at J, with 18 bases between the two ends.

The chain's CDR3 is CASSLLAGANVLTF. The CDR3 coding sequence is TGTGCCAGCAGCTTGTTAGCCGGGGCCAACGTCCTGACTTTC. This chain uses TRBV5-6 with TRBJ2-6; D gene unclear. The germline V gene has CDR1 SGHDT and CDR2 YYEEEE. This CDR3 has 14 residues. V gave up 1 base and J gave up 4 bases, with 6 bases separating them.

This clone was seen a single time. This rearrangement joins TRBV27 to TRBJ2-2, with D unresolved. The CDR3 runs to 15 residues. The V end lost 6 bases, the J end lost 2 bases, and 13 bases lay between the germline ends. The germline V gene has CDR1 MNHEY and CDR2 SMNVEV (reference sequence). CDR3 DNA: TGTGCCAGCAGCCGACTGGGCGGTAACACCGGGGAGCTGTTTTTT. It specifies CASSRLGGNTGELFF.

The chain joins TRBV7-2 to TRBJ1-6; no reliable D call. Between the trimmed V and J ends, which lost 5 bases and 11 bases, there was a span of 10 bases. Germline CDR1 and CDR2: SGHTA and FQGNSA. CDR3 length equals 12 residues. CDR3 in DNA: TGTGCCAGCAGCCTGCGTGGGGCACCCCTCCACTTT. It specifies CASSLRGAPLHF.

This chain joins TRBV7-9 and TRBJ2-1; D not resolved. The germline gives CDR1 SEHNR, CDR2 FQNEAQ (reference sequence). This CDR3 contains 12 residues. V was pared by 2 bases and J by 6 bases, with 5 bases between. Written as DNA, the CDR3 is TGTGCCAGCAGCTTAAGTGGCAATGAGCAGTTCTTC. Its protein product is CASSLSGNEQFF.

The chain couples TRBV30 to TRBJ1-5; D ambiguous. CDR1 GTSNPN and CDR2 SVGIG come from the germline V gene (reference sequence). Trimming removed 0 bases at V and 4 bases at J, with 7 bases between. The CDR3 is 13 amino acids. This chain's CDR3 is CAWSVAFNQPQHF. CDR3 in DNA: TGTGCCTGGAGTGTCGCATTTAATCAGCCCCAGCATTTT.

J is TRBJ2-2 and V is TRBV7-8; 12 bases align to TRBD2. V lost 5 bases, J lost 2 bases, and 6 bases stayed unmatched. The CDR3 runs to 17 residues. Germline CDR1 and CDR2: SGHVS and FQNEAQ. The CDR3 coding sequence is TGTGCCAGCAGCATAGGACTAGCGGGATTAAACACCGGGGAGCTGTTTTTT. It specifies CASSIGLAGLNTGELFF.

The chain has TRBV6-1 and TRBJ2-5, with D tentatively TRBD1 or TRBD2 (6 bases each). This CDR3 is built from 15 residues. The ends were cut back, 2 bases at V and 5 bases at J, with 15 bases in the middle. Germline CDR1 and CDR2: MNHNS and SASEGT. CDR3 sequence: CASSEWQGRRETQYF. Here the CDR3 DNA reads TGTGCCAGCAGTGAATGGCAGGGGAGGCGGGAGACCCAGTACTTC.

This sequence joins TRBV19 and TRBJ1-6, with 9 bases aligning to TRBD1. This CDR3 is 13 amino acids long. Unmatched junction bases numbered 5, after V lost 10 bases and J lost 7 bases. Germline V CDR1 and CDR2: LNHDA, SQIVND (reference sequence). The CDR3 bases are TGTGCCACATCCGGGACAGGGAATTCACCCCTCCACTTT. Translated, it gives CATSGTGNSPLHF. Supplemented by reference TRBV19 and TRBJ1-6, the full variable domain reads DGGITQSPKYLFRKEGQNVTLSCEQNLNHDAMYWYRQDPGQGLRLIYYSQIVNDFQKGDIAEGYSVSREKKESFPLTVTSAQKNPTAFYLCATSGTGNSPLHFGNGTRLTVT.

The chain recombines TRBV30 with TRBJ1-1; no clear D. Trimming stripped 0 bases from V and 1 base from J, with 6 bases between. The germline V gene encodes CDR1 GTSNPN and CDR2 SVGIG (reference sequence). CDR3 length: 13 amino acids. CDR3 sequence (DNA): TGTGCCTGGAGTGTCCAGCCGAACACTGAAGCTTTCTTT. This codes for CAWSVQPNTEAFF. Combining the CDR3 with reference TRBV30 and TRBJ1-1 gives the whole variable domain SQTIHQWPATLVQPVGSPLSLECTVEGTSNPNLYWYRQAAGRGLQLLFYSVGIGQISSEVPQNLSASRPQDRQFILSSKKLLLSDSGFYLCAWSVQPNTEAFFGQGTRLTVV.

The chain has TRBV19 and TRBJ2-5, with D possibly being TRBD1 (6 bases). V dropped 4 bases and J dropped 0 bases, with 18 bases sitting between them. The CDR3 is 17 amino acids. CDR1 and CDR2 from the germline V gene are LNHDA and SQIVND (reference sequence). As DNA, the CDR3 is TGTGCCAGTAGTAGAATCTACAGGGTCCCGTACCAAGAGACCCAGTACTTC. Protein sequence: CASSRIYRVPYQETQYF.

The gene calls are TRBV19 and TRBJ1-3, with no clear D. The V end was cut by 3 bases, the J end by 1 base, with 7 bases between. CDR1 and CDR2 (germline): LNHDA, SQIVND (reference sequence). The CDR3 covers 14 residues. CDR3 sequence: CASSIGESGNTIYF. Here the CDR3 DNA reads TGTGCCAGTAGTATCGGGGAGTCTGGAAACACCATATATTTT.

The rearrangement uses TRBV7-2 and TRBJ2-7; 12 bases align to TRBD2. V gave up 5 bases and J gave up 0 bases; unmatched junction bases: 2. Germline CDR1 and CDR2: SGHTA and FQGNSA. The CDR3 sequence is 15 residues long. The CDR3 DNA reads TGTGCCAGCAGCCTGACTAGCGGGAGCTCCTACGAGCAGTACTTC. Protein sequence: CASSLTSGSSYEQYF.

This rearrangement joins TRBV5-1 to TRBJ2-2; no reliable D call. Deletions cut 2 bases from V and 10 bases from J, with 6 bases between. Germline CDR1 SGHRS, CDR2 YFSETQ. The CDR3 contains 11 residues. In nucleotides, the CDR3 is TGCGCCAGCAGCTTTGCGGAGGAGCTGTTTTTT. Residues: CASSFAEELFF.

The rearrangement uses TRBV5-4 and TRBJ2-5; 10 nucleotides match TRBD1. V was clipped by 2 bases and J by 2 bases; unmatched bases: 15. Germline-derived CDR1 and CDR2 are SGHNT and YYREEE (reference sequence). This CDR3 is built from 19 residues. The CDR3 bases are TGTGCCAGCAGCTTCAGACAGGGGGCGAGAATGGACCTACAAGAGACCCAGTACTTC. Translating gives CASSFRQGARMDLQETQYF.

The rearrangement joins TRBV27 to TRBJ1-2, with 7 bases fitting TRBD1. This CDR3 has 13 amino acids. J was trimmed by 4 bases and V by 5 bases; bases with no gene match: 4. CDR1 and CDR2 from the germline V gene are MNHEY and SMNVEV (reference sequence). The CDR3 loop reads CASSMRDSYGYTF. The CDR3, as DNA: TGTGCCAGCAGTATGCGGGACAGCTATGGCTACACCTTC.

V gene TRBV25-1 combines with J gene TRBJ2-7; TRBD2 matches at 7 bases. CDR3 length: 12 amino acids. Germline assignment: CDR1 MGHDK and CDR2 SYGVNS. The ends lost 7 bases at V and 4 bases at J; junction bases unmatched: 4. The chain's CDR3 is CASMTSRYEQYF. The CDR3 DNA is TGTGCCAGCATGACTAGCAGATACGAGCAGTACTTC.

V and J are TRBV19 and TRBJ1-1; possible D gene TRBD1, 6 bases. Trimming cost V 5 bases and J 5 bases, with 15 bases left between them. Germline values: CDR1 LNHDA, CDR2 SQIVND (reference sequence). The CDR3 spans 14 residues. The CDR3 sequence: CASSGGQYWTEAFF. The CDR3 DNA reads as TGTGCCAGTAGTGGAGGACAGTATTGGACTGAAGCTTTCTTT.

A few counts support this clone. V usage is TRBV7-2 and J usage is TRBJ1-1; a weak D match, TRBD1 (5 bases). Germline V lookup: CDR1 SGHTA, CDR2 FQGNSA. CDR3 length: 12 amino acids. Trimming cost V 5 bases and J 10 bases, with 14 bases left between them. The CDR3 DNA follows: TGTGCCAGCAGCCTGACAGAGGTAGTAGCTTTCTTT. This sequence encodes CASSLTEVVAFF.

The rearrangement uses TRBV7-2 and TRBJ2-7, with 9 bases aligning to TRBD1. CDR1 and CDR2 from the germline V gene are SGHTA and FQGNSA. The junction had 10 bases not matched to a gene; V was cut back by 5 bases and J by 5 bases. This CDR3 comprises 15 residues. CDR3 bases: TGTGCCAGCAGCCGGCTACAGGGGGCGAAAAACGAGCAGTACTTC. Residues: CASSRLQGAKNEQYF.